These 19 T cell receptor beta chains came from one sample sequenced in a study of Ad26.COV2.S vaccination and SARS-CoV-2 variants. This table comes from immunoSEQ multiplex PCR, and its TCRdb copy is limited to in-frame clones, with some not included. The sample holds about 450,000 clones, approximately 89% seen once. Treatment indicated: 19 received Ad26.COV2.S at low or high dose, single or two shots; roughly five received placebo; per-sample allocation not given. After the first vaccine or placebo injection, samples were drawn on day 63. Sequences were derived from peripheral blood, sampled in a trial of Ad26.COV2.S vaccine versus placebo. Source of these receptors: a person aged 18-60 years who received the Ad26.COV2.S COVID-19 vaccine or a placebo.

This chain joins TRBV6-5 and TRBJ1-2, with D hard to call. The V gene lost 6 bases and the J gene lost 5 bases, with 4 bases spanning the gap. Germline V gives CDR1 MNHEY, CDR2 SVGAGI. The CDR3 runs 10 residues. The CDR3 DNA reads as TGTGCCAGCAGCGCTTATGGCTACACCTTC. Amino acid sequence: CASSAYGYTF.

The V gene is TRBV5-4, the J gene TRBJ1-2; D may be TRBD1 (6 bases). The ends were cut back, 0 bases at V and 3 bases at J, with 6 bases in the middle. The CDR3 spans 13 residues. The germline V gene encodes CDR1 SGHNT and CDR2 YYREEE (reference sequence). DNA for the CDR3: TGTGCCAGCAGCTTGGGGACAGACTATGGCTACACCTTC. Protein product: CASSLGTDYGYTF.

This chain connects TRBV19 to TRBJ2-5; unclear D gene. V was cut by 10 bases and J by 2 bases, with 14 bases left in between. Germline lookup yields CDR1 LNHDA and CDR2 SQIVND (reference sequence). The CDR3 extends over 13 amino acids. CDR3: CATSEWQQETQYF. The CDR3 DNA follows: TGTGCCACTTCCGAGTGGCAGCAAGAGACCCAGTACTTC. Complete variable domain (other parts from reference TRBV19 and TRBJ2-5): DGGITQSPKYLFRKEGQNVTLSCEQNLNHDAMYWYRQDPGQGLRLIYYSQIVNDFQKGDIAEGYSVSREKKESFPLTVTSAQKNPTAFYLCATSEWQQETQYFGPGTRLLVL.

This clone showed up just once. The V gene is TRBV7-6, the J gene TRBJ1-4; weak D call: TRBD1 (6 bases). The CDR3 totals 14 residues. The V gene's germline CDR1 is SGHVS and CDR2 FNYEAQ. Deletions cut 5 bases from V and 4 bases from J, with 11 bases between. The CDR3 sequence: CASSHRGGNEKLFF. The DNA for the CDR3 is TGTGCCAGCAGCCACCGAGGGGGTAATGAAAAACTGTTTTTT.

The chain is built from TRBV4-3 and TRBJ2-1; TRBD2 matches at 14 bases. CDR3 length: 19 residues. V trimming: 4 bases; J trimming: 0 bases; junction bases outside the gene matches: 8. The V gene's germline CDR1 is LGHNA and CDR2 YSLEER. The CDR3 coding sequence is TGCGCCAGCAGCCCACGAGGGACTAGCGGGAGAATCTCCTACAATGAGCAGTTCTTC. Encoded protein: CASSPRGTSGRISYNEQFF.

The chain links TRBV11-2 to TRBJ1-6, with 7 bases fitting TRBD1. The V gene's germline CDR1 is SGHAT and CDR2 FQNNGV. The V gene end was trimmed by 6 bases and the J gene end by 11 bases; junction bases not matched to a gene: 13. This CDR3 region has 15 residues. The CDR3 DNA reads TGTGCCAGCAGAACGACAGGGCAGGGGGTAACACCCCTCCACTTT. Protein product: CASRTTGQGVTPLHF.

J is TRBJ2-7 and V is TRBV11-3; a weak D match, TRBD1 (5 bases). The length of the CDR3 is 16 residues. The V gene lost 1 base and the J gene lost 5 bases, with 18 bases spanning the gap. Germline loops: CDR1 SGHNT, CDR2 YENEEA. The CDR3 here is CASSLGDRFIRHEQYV. CDR3 DNA: TGTGCCAGCAGCTTAGGCGACAGATTCATCAGGCACGAGCAGTACGTC.

The CDR3 DNA reads as TGTGCCAGCAGATGGACTAGCGGGACTTACGAGCAGTACGTC. This sequence encodes CASRWTSGTYEQYV. The rearrangement joins TRBV2 to TRBJ2-7; 12 nucleotides align to TRBD2. This CDR3 region has 14 residues. The V segment lost 6 bases and the J segment 4 bases; nucleotides outside the gene matches: 4. CDR1 SNHLY and CDR2 FYNNEI come from the germline V gene.

The rearrangement uses TRBV5-1 and TRBJ2-1, with unresolved D. V dropped 3 bases and J dropped 5 bases, with 9 bases sitting between them. Germline V gene data show CDR1 as SGHRS and CDR2 as YFSETQ. The CDR3 totals 13 residues. CDR3 coding DNA: TGCGCCAGCAGCTCCGGACGGCACAATGAGCAGTTCTTC. Translating it yields CASSSGRHNEQFF.

CDR3 in amino acids: CASRTSDREFAPLHF. CDR3 DNA sequence: TGTGCCAGCAGGACCTCGGACAGGGAGTTTGCACCCCTCCACTTT. The chain combines TRBV6-6 with TRBJ1-6; 8 nucleotides align to TRBD1. The trim removed 6 bases at V and 11 bases at J, leaving 12 bases unmatched. Looked up from germline, CDR1 is MNHNY and CDR2 is SVGAGI (reference sequence). This CDR3 is built from 15 residues.

J is TRBJ2-5 and V is TRBV7-2; no definite D call. V was shortened by 5 bases and J by 5 bases, with 9 bases between the two germline ends. This CDR3 is 12 amino acids long. Per germline, CDR1 SGHTA and CDR2 FQGNSA. The CDR3 nucleotides read TGTGCCAGCAGCCCGTTGGGGGAGACCCAGTACTTC. Encoded protein: CASSPLGETQYF.

The chain couples TRBV5-5 to TRBJ1-2; 8 nucleotides match TRBD1. J lost 8 bases, V lost 2 bases, and 11 bases had no gene match. The germline gives CDR1 SGHKS, CDR2 YYEKEE (reference sequence). The CDR3 consists of 15 residues. This CDR3 reads CASSLQFQGAGGYTF. Here the CDR3 DNA reads TGTGCCAGCAGCTTACAATTCCAGGGGGCAGGGGGCTACACCTTC.

This chain joins TRBV11-3 and TRBJ2-3; possibly TRBD2 for D (7 bases). CDR3 length: 19 amino acids. The V gene's germline CDR1 is SGHNT and CDR2 YENEEA. V dropped 5 bases and J dropped 0 bases, with 24 bases sitting between them. The CDR3 DNA follows: TGTGCCAGCAGCCTAGGGGGAGGGAGATCGGGACCAAGCACAGATACGCAGTATTTT. Protein: CASSLGGGRSGPSTDTQYF.

The chain combines TRBV15 with TRBJ1-1, with D perhaps TRBD1 (5 bases). CDR1 and CDR2 from the germline V gene are LNHNV and YYDKDF (reference sequence). The length of the CDR3 is 13 residues. Trimming pared 5 bases from V and 1 base from J, leaving 8 bases between. DNA for the CDR3: TGTGCCACCAGCGGGGCACCGAACACTGAAGCTTTCTTT. Protein sequence: CATSGAPNTEAFF. Based on the CDR3 plus reference TRBV15 and TRBJ1-1, the full variable domain is DAMVIQNPRYQVTQFGKPVTLSCSQTLNHNVMYWYQQKSSQAPKLLFHYYDKDFNNEADTPDNFQSRRPNTSFCFLDIRSPGLGDTAMYLCATSGAPNTEAFFGQGTRLTVV.

The rearrangement uses TRBV4-1 and TRBJ2-3, with 11 nucleotides matching TRBD2. The junction had 8 bases not matched to a gene; V was cut back by 1 base and J by 5 bases. The V gene's germline CDR1 is MGHRA and CDR2 YSYEKL. This CDR3 spans 17 amino acids. The CDR3 nucleotides are TGCGCCAGCAGCCAAGCCCCTAGCGGGGGGTCAATAGATACGCAGTATTTT. It codes for CASSQAPSGGSIDTQYF.

V is TRBV5-1 and J is TRBJ2-2; D remains unclear. This CDR3 comprises 13 residues. CDR1 SGHRS and CDR2 YFSETQ come from the germline V gene. V was clipped by 7 bases and J by 2 bases, with 9 bases between them. The CDR3 sequence: CASPAPNTGELFF. For the CDR3, the DNA is TGCGCCAGCCCGGCCCCTAACACCGGGGAGCTGTTTTTT. The full variable domain, its missing parts supplied by reference TRBV5-1 and TRBJ2-2, is KAGVTQTPRYLIKTRGQQVTLSCSPISGHRSVSWYQQTPGQGLQFLFEYFSETQRNKGNFPGRFSGRQFSNSRSEMNVSTLELGDSALYLCASPAPNTGELFFGEGSRLTVL.

V usage is TRBV28 and J usage is TRBJ2-7; D call uncertain. The V and J ends lost 2 bases and 0 bases respectively, with 2 bases between them. The length of the CDR3 is 12 residues. CDR1 and CDR2 (germline): MDHEN, SYDVKM. CDR3 in DNA: TGTGCCAGCAGTTTAGGCTCCTACGAGCAGTACTTC. Translation: CASSLGSYEQYF.

The chain couples TRBV6-5 to TRBJ1-4; 7 bases line up with TRBD1. Germline V lookup: CDR1 MNHEY, CDR2 SVGAGI. The CDR3 sequence is 14 residues long. The J segment lost 4 bases and the V segment lost 5 bases, leaving 4 bases of the junction unmatched. The DNA of the CDR3 is TGTGCCAGCAGTCAACAGGGGATTAATGAAAAACTGTTTTTT. This encodes CASSQQGINEKLFF.

The V and J genes are TRBV6-5 and TRBJ2-1; no clear D. Per germline, CDR1 MNHEY and CDR2 SVGAGI. This CDR3 is 13 amino acids long. The V end was cut by 5 bases, the J end by 7 bases, with 12 bases between. The CDR3 is CASSITKWNEQFF. The CDR3 bases are TGTGCCAGCAGTATCACCAAGTGGAATGAGCAGTTCTTC.